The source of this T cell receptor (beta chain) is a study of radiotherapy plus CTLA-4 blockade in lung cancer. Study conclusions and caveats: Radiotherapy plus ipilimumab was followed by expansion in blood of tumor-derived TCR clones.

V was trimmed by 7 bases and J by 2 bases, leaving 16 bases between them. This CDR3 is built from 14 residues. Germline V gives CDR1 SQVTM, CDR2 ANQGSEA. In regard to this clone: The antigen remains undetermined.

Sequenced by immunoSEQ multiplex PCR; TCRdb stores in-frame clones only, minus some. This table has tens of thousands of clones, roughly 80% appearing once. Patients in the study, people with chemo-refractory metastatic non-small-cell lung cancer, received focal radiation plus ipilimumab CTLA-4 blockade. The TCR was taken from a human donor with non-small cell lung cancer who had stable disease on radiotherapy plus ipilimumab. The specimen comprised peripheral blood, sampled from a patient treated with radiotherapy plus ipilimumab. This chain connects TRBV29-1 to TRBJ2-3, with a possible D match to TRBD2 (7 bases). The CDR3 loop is CSGSAGDYTDTQYF. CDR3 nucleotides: TGCAGCGGCTCGGCAGGGGACTACACAGATACGCAGTATTTT.